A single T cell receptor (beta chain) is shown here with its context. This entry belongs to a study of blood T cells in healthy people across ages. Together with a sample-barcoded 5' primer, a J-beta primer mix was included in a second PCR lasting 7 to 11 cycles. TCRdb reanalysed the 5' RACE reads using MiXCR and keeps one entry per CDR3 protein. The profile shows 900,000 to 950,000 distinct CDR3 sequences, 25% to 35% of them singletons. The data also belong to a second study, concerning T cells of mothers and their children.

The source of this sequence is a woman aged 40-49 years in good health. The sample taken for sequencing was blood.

The CDR3 sequence: CASGFATPGQGPGSYNSPLHF. As DNA, the CDR3 is TGTGCTAGTGGTTTCGCAACTCCGGGACAGGGGCCAGGCTCCTATAATTCACCCCTCCACTTT. The rearrangement links TRBV12-5 to TRBJ1-6; 10 bases match TRBD1. The CDR3 spans 21 residues. Germline V gene lookup returns CDR1 LGHNT and CDR2 FRNRAP. V lost 3 bases and J lost 0; bases outside the gene matches: 14.